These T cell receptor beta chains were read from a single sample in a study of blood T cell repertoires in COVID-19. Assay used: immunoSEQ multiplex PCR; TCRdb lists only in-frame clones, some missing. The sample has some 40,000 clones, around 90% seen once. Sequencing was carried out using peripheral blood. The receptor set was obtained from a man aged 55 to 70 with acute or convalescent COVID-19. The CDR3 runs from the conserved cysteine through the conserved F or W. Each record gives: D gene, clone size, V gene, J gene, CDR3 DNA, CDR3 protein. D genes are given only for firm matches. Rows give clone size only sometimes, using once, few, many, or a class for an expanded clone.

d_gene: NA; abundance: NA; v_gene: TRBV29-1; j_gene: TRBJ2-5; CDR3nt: TGCAGCGATATGGGGAGTGGTGGAGAGACCCAGTACTTC; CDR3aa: CSDMGSGGETQYF
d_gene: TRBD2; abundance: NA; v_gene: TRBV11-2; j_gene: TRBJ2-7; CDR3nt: TGTGCCAGCAGCTTAGCGGGAGGGCGAAAGGAGCAGTACTTC; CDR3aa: CASSLAGGRKEQYF
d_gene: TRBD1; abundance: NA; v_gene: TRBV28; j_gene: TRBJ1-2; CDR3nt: TGTGCCAGCAGAACCGGGACAGCTGTCTATGGCTACACCTTC; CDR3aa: CASRTGTAVYGYTF
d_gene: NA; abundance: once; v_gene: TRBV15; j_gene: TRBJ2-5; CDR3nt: TGTGCCACCAGCACAAAACAGGGTCTTGAGACCCAGTACTTC; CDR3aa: CATSTKQGLETQYF
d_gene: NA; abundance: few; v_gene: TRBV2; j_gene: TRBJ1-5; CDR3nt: TGTGCCAGCAGTGAAGCGGGGTTACAGGGCTTTGAGCAGCCCCAGCATTTT; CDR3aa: CASSEAGLQGFEQPQHF
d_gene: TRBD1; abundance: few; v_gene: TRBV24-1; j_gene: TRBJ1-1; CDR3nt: TGTGCCACCAGTGATACCAGGACAGGGAACACTGAAGCTTTCTTT; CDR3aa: CATSDTRTGNTEAFF
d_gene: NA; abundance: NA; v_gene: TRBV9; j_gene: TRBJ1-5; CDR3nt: TGTGCCAGCAGCGCTGGAGGGATGAATCAGCCCCAGCATTTT; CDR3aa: CASSAGGMNQPQHF
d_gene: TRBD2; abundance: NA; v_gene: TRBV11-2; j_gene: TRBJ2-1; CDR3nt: TGTGCCAGCAGCTTAGATCATCGGAGTGGACTAGCGCGGGACAATGAGCAGTTCTTC; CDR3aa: CASSLDHRSGLARDNEQFF
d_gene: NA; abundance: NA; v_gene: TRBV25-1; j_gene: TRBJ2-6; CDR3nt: TGTGCCAGCAGTGCCGCTACTGGGGCCAACGTCCTGACTTTC; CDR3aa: CASSAATGANVLTF
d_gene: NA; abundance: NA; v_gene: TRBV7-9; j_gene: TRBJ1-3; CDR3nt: TGTGCCAGCCCGGACAAGGTGGCTGGAAACACCATATATTTT; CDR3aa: CASPDKVAGNTIYF
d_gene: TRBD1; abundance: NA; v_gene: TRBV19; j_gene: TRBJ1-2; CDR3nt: TGTGCCAGCAGGTCCCTGGGACAGGGGGAGCGAAGTGGCTACACCTTC; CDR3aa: CASRSLGQGERSGYTF
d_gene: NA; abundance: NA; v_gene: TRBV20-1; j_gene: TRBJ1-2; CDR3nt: TGCAGTGCTAGAGCTCCCTATGGCTACACCTTC; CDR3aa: CSARAPYGYTF
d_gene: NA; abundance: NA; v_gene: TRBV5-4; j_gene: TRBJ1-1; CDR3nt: TGTGCCAGCACTTTAAAGGTCACGGGGGGCACTGAAGCTTTCTTT; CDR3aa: CASTLKVTGGTEAFF
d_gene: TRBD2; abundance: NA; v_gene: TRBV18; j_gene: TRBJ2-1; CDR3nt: TGTGCCAGTTCACGAGATAGCGGGAGCTATGAGCAGTTCTTC; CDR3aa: CASSRDSGSYEQFF
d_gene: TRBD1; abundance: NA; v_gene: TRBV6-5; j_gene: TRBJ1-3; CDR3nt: TGTGCCAGCAGTTCCAGGGGGCCAAGCTCTGGAAACACCATATATTTT; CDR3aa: CASSSRGPSSGNTIYF
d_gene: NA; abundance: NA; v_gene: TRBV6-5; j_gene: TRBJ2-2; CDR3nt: TGTGCCAGCAGTCGGAGGGCCGGGGAGCTGTTTTTT; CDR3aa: CASSRRAGELFF
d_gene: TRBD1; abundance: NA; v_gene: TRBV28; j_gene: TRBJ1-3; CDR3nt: TGTGCCAGCAGTCCCCCTCTGGACAGGAGGACTGGAAACACCATATATTTT; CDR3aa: CASSPPLDRRTGNTIYF
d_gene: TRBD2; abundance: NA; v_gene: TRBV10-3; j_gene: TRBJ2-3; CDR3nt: TGTGCCATCCAGCGGGGGAGCACAGATACGCAGTATTTT; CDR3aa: CAIQRGSTDTQYF
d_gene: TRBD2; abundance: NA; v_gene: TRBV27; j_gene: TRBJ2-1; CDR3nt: TGTGCCAGCAGTGCCAGACCTAGCGGATACAATGAGCAGTTCTTC; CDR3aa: CASSARPSGYNEQFF
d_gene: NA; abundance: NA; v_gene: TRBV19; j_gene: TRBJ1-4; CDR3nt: TGTGCCAGTAGTAGGGGGAGGAGTGAAAAACTGTTTTTT; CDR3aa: CASSRGRSEKLFF
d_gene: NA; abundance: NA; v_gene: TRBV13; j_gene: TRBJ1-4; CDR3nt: TGTGCCAGCAGCTTAAGGGGATCACGAAAACTGTTTTTT; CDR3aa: CASSLRGSRKLFF
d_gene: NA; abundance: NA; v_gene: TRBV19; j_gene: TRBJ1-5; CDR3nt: TGTGCCAGTAGTATCCTGCTAGGAGGGGGCAATCAGCCCCAGCATTTT; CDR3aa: CASSILLGGGNQPQHF
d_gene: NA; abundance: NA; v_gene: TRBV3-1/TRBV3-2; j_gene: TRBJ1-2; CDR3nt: TGTGCCAGCAGCCAAGTAATCGGGGGTGATGGCTACACCTTC; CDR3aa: CASSQVIGGDGYTF
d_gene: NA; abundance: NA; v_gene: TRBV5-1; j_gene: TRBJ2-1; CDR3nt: TGCGCCAGCAGCTTGGTTCCAGGGCGGAACAATGAGCAGTTCTTC; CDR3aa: CASSLVPGRNNEQFF
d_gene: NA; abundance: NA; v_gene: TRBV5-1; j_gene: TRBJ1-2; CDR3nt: TGCGCCAGCAGCCGCAGGGATCCTAACTATGGCTACACCTTC; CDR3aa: CASSRRDPNYGYTF
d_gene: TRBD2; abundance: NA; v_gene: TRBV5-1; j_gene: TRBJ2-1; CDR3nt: TGCGCCAGCAGCTTCTCCGGGACTACAGATGAGCAGTTCTTC; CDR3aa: CASSFSGTTDEQFF
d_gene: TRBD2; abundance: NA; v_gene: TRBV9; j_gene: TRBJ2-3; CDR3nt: TGTGCCAGTTCAATTTGGGAGGGAGATACGCAGTATTTT; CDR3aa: CASSIWEGDTQYF
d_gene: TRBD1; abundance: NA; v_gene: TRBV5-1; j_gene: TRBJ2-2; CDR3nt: TGCGCCAGCAGCCCACAGGGGGCGTCCGGGGAGCTGTTTTTT; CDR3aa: CASSPQGASGELFF
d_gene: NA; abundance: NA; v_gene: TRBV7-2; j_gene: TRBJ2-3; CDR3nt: TGTGCCAGCGCGGCCCGCCCTACAGATACGCAGTATTTT; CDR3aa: CASAARPTDTQYF
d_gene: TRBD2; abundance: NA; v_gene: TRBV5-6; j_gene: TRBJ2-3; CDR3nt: TGTGCCAGCAGCCCCGGGACTAGCGGCACAGATACGCAGTATTTT; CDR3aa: CASSPGTSGTDTQYF
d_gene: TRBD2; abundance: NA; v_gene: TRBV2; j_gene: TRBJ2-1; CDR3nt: TGTGCCAGCAGCGCCGGGACTAGCCAATATGAGCAGTTCTTC; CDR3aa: CASSAGTSQYEQFF
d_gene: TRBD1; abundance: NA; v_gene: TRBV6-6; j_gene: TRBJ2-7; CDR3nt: TGTGCCAGCAGTACCACAGGGGACAGCTCCTACGAGCAGTACTTC; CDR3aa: CASSTTGDSSYEQYF
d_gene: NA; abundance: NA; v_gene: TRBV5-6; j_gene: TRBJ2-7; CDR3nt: TGTGCCAGCAGCCGGGACACCTACGAGCAGTACTTC; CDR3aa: CASSRDTYEQYF
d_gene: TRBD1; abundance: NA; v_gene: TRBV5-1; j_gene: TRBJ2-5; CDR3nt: TGCGCCAGCAGCCCGACAGGGGGGCAAGAGACCCAGTACTTC; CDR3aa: CASSPTGGQETQYF
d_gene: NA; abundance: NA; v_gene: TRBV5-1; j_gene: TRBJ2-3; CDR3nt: TGCGCCAGCAGCTTGGTTGGGCAGGGCACAGATACGCAGTATTTT; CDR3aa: CASSLVGQGTDTQYF
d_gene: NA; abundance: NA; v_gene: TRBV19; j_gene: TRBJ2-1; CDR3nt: TGTGCCAGTAGTTGGAGAGTGGTCTTCCCCACCAATGAGCAGTTCTTC; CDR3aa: CASSWRVVFPTNEQFF
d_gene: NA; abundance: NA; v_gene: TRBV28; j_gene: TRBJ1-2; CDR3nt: TGTGCCAGCAGCCGAACAGGGAACTATGGCTACACCTTC; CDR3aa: CASSRTGNYGYTF
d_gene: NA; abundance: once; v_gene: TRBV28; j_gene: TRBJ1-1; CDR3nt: TGTGCCAGCAGTTTATCCATCACTGAAGCTTTCTTT; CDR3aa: CASSLSITEAFF
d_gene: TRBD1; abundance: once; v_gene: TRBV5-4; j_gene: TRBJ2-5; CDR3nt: TGTGCCAGCAGACCTATTGACAGGGTCCAAGAGACCCAGTACTTC; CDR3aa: CASRPIDRVQETQYF
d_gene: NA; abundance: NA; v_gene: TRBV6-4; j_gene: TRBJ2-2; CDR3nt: TGTGCCAGCAGTGAAGGGGTCGGGGAGCTGTTTTTT; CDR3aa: CASSEGVGELFF
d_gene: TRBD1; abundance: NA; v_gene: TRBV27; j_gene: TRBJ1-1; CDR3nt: TGTGCCAGCAGTTCCAGGGGGCTGTACACTGAAGCTTTCTTT; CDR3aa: CASSSRGLYTEAFF
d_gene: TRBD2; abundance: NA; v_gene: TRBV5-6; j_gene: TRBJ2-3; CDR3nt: TGTGCCAGCAGCTTTATAGCGGGCGGCACAGATACGCAGTATTTT; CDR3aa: CASSFIAGGTDTQYF
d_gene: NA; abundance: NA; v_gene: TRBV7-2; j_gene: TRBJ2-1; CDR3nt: TGTGCCAGCAGTCCACCAGTAGGGGATGAGCAGTTCTTC; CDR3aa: CASSPPVGDEQFF
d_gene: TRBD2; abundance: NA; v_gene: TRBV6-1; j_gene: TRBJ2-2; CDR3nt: TGTGCCAGCAGTGCTACTAGCGGCTCGAACACCGGGGAGCTGTTTTTT; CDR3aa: CASSATSGSNTGELFF
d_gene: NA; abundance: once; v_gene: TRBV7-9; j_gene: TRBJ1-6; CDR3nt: TGTGCCAGCAGCCGTAATTCACCCCTCCACTTT; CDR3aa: CASSRNSPLHF
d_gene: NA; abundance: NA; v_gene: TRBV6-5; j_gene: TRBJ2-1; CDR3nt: TGTGCCAGCACTCAACGGTACACTACCAAGAATGAGCAGTTCTTC; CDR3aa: CASTQRYTTKNEQFF
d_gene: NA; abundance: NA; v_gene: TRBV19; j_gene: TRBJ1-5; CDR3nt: TGTGCCAGTAGGGGGTTCGCAGGGGCACGTCAGCCCCAGCATTTT; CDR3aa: CASRGFAGARQPQHF
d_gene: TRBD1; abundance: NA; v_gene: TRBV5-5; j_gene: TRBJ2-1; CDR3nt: TGTGCCAGCAGCTTGGGGCAGGGGGCCTACAATGAGCAGTTCTTC; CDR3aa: CASSLGQGAYNEQFF
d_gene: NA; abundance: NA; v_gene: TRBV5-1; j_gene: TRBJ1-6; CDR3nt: TGCGCCAGCAGCTCGGTAGGGGGGGGCCTCCTACCGTCCCTCCACTTT; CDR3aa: CASSSVGGGLLPSLHF
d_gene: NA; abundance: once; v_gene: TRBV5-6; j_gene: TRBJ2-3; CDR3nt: TGTGCCAGCAGCCGATTAGGACAGGACTACACAGATACGCAGTATTTT; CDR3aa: CASSRLGQDYTDTQYF
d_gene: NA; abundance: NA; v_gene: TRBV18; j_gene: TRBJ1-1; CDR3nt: TGTGCCAGCTCGCCTCAGGGAGGGGACACTGAAGCTTTCTTT; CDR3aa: CASSPQGGDTEAFF
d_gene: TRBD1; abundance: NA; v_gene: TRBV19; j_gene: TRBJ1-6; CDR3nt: TGTGCCAGTAGTATATCGACAGGGAGCTATAATTCACCCCTCCACTTT; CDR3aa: CASSISTGSYNSPLHF
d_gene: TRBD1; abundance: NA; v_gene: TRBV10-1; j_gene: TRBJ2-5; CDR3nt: TGCGCCAGCGCCCGGGACAGCCAAGAGACCCAGTACTTC; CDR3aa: CASARDSQETQYF
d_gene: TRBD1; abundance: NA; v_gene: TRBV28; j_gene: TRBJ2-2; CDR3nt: TGTGCCAGCAGTCCAATCCTAAGGACAGGGATCCCCGGGGAGCTGTTTTTT; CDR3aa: CASSPILRTGIPGELFF
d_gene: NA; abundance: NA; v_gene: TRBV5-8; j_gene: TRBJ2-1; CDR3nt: TGTGCCAGCAGTTATTCCTACAATGAGCAGTTCTTC; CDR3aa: CASSYSYNEQFF